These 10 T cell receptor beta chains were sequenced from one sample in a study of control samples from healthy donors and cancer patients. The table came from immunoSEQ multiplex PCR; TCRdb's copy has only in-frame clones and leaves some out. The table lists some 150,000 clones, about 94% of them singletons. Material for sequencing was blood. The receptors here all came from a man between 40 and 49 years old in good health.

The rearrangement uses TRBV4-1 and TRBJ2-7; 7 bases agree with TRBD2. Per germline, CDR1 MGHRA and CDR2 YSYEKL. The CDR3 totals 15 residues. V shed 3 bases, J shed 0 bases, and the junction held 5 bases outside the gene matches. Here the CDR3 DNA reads TGCGCCAGCAGCCAGCGCGGGGGACGCTCCTACGAGCAGTACTTC. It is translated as CASSQRGGRSYEQYF.

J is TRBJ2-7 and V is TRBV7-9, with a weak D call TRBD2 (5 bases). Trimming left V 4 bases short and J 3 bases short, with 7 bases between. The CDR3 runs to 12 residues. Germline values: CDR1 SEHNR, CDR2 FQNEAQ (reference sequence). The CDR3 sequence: CASSSAGYEQYF. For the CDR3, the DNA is TGTGCCAGCAGCTCGGCGGGCTACGAGCAGTACTTC.

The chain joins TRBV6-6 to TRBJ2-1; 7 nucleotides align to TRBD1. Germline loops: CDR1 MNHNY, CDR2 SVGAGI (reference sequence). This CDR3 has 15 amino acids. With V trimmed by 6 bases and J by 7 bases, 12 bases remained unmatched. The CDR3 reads CASRPQLGGFNEQFF. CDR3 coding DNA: TGTGCCAGCAGGCCCCAACTAGGGGGCTTTAATGAGCAGTTCTTC.

The DNA for the CDR3 is TGTGCCAGCAGCCAAGATCCAAGCTCCTACGAGCAGTACTTC. It is translated as CASSQDPSSYEQYF. V and J are TRBV14 and TRBJ2-7; no firm D call. The germline CDR1 and CDR2 sequences are SGHDN and FVKESK. The germline V and J ends were trimmed by 0 bases and 0 bases, with 6 bases remaining between them. The CDR3 covers 14 residues.

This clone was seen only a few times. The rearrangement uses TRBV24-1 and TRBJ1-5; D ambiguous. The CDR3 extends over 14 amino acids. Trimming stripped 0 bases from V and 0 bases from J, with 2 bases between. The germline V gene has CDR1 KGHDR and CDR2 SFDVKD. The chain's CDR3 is CATSDLVSNQPQHF. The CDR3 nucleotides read TGTGCCACCAGTGATTTGGTTAGCAATCAGCCCCAGCATTTT.

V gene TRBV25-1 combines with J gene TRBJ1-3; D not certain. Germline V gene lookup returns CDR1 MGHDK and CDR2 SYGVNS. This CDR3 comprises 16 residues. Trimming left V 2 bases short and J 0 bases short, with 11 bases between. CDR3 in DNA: TGTGCCAGCAGTGAACTACGAATTCTCTCTGGAAACACCATATATTTT. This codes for CASSELRILSGNTIYF. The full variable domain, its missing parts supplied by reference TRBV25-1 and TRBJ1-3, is EADIYQTPRYLVIGTGKKITLECSQTMGHDKMYWYQQDPGMELHLIHYSYGVNSTEKGDLSSESTVSRIRTEHFPLTLESARPSHTSQYLCASSELRILSGNTIYFGEGSWLTVV.

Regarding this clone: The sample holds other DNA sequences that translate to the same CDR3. For the CDR3, the DNA is TGTGCCAGCAGACTGCAAGAGAACACTGAAGCTTTCTTT. Its protein is CASRLQENTEAFF. J is TRBJ1-1 and V is TRBV27; D is ambiguous. Germline V gene sequence: CDR1 MNHEY, CDR2 SMNVEV (reference sequence). This CDR3 region has 13 residues. Trimming pared 6 bases from V and 1 base from J, leaving 9 bases between.

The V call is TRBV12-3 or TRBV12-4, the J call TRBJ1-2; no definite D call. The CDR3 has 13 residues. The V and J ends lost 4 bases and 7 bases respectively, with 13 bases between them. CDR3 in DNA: TGTGCCAGCAGTTCTAGTGGGATAAGTGGCTACACCTTC. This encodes CASSSSGISGYTF.

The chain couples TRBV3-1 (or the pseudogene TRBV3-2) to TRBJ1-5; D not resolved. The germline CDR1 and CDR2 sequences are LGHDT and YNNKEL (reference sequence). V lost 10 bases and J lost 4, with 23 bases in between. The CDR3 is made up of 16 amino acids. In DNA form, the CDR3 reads TGTGCCACCCCGCGAGGCCCGGAGAGTGGGAATCAGCCCCAGCATTTT. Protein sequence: CATPRGPESGNQPQHF.

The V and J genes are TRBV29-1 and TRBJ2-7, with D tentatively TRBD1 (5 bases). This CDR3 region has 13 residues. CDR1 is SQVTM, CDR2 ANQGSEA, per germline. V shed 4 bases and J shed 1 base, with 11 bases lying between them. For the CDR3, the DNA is TGCAGCGTTGCTGAGGACACGTCCTACGAGCAGTACTTC. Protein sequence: CSVAEDTSYEQYF.